The 4 T cell receptor beta chains listed next were all sequenced from one sample in a study of cytomegalovirus exposure and HLA in healthy donors. Amplification used 60 Vbeta primers and 13 Jbeta primers. Some clones are missing from TCRdb's copy, which holds only in-frame ones; the method was immunoSEQ multiplex PCR. The sample holds about 64,000 clones. Sequences were obtained from PBMCs. Receptors originate from a woman aged 18 to 35 in good health and CMV-seronegative.

V usage is TRBV30 and J usage is TRBJ1-2, with D possibly matching TRBD1 (6 bases). V gave up 6 bases and J gave up 3 bases, with 23 bases separating them. The CDR3 contains 16 residues. Germline lookup yields CDR1 GTSNPN and CDR2 SVGIG (reference sequence). Written as DNA, the CDR3 is TGTGCCTGCAATCTCGAGAGGGGGGGGCTAGACTATGGCTACACCTTC. Translation gives CACNLERGGLDYGYTF.

CDR3 nucleotides: TGTGCCTGGGGACAGGGAGACTTGGGGGGCTACACCTTC. Encoded protein: CAWGQGDLGGYTF. V is TRBV28 and J is TRBJ1-2; 9 nucleotides agree with TRBD1. V lost 11 bases to trimming and J lost 8 bases; unmatched junction nucleotides: 12. Germline V gives CDR1 MDHEN, CDR2 SYDVKM. The CDR3 has 13 amino acids.

The rearrangement uses TRBV9 and TRBJ1-2, with D possibly being TRBD1 (5 bases). The germline CDR1 and CDR2 sequences are SGDLS and YYNGEE. The V end was cut by 1 base, the J end by 3 bases, with 19 bases between. CDR3 size: 17 residues. CDR3 protein: CASSVSRGAELDYGYTF. The CDR3 coding sequence is TGTGCCAGCAGCGTATCAAGGGGCGCAGAATTGGACTATGGCTACACCTTC.

Notes on this clone: A read error may account for a junction end that differs from germline. The chain recombines TRBV12-5 with TRBJ1-2; D is undetermined. This CDR3 has 13 amino acids. Germline values: CDR1 LGHNT, CDR2 FRNRAP. Here the CDR3 DNA reads TGTGCTAGTGGTTTGGTAGAGGCCGGGGAAATGGGATTC. Its protein is CASGLVEAGEMGF.